This T cell receptor beta chain was sequenced during a study of monozygotic twins with cystic fibrosis. Trimming took off 0 bases at V and 5 bases at J, with 15 bases between the two ends. The CDR3 loop spans 16 amino acids. The germline V gene has CDR1 MGHRA and CDR2 YSYEKL. TCRdb's copy holds only in-frame clones and misses some; the assay was immunoSEQ multiplex PCR. The data show 25,000 to 35,000 clones, about 82% seen once. Sequencing was carried out using blood. This rearrangement joins TRBV4-1 to TRBJ2-3, with D possibly matching TRBD2 (5 bases). This TCR derives from a girl between 2 and 10 years old with cystic fibrosis. The CDR3 here is CASSQDAREWIDTQYF. The CDR3 DNA follows: TGCGCCAGCAGCCAAGATGCAAGGGAGTGGATAGATACGCAGTATTTT.